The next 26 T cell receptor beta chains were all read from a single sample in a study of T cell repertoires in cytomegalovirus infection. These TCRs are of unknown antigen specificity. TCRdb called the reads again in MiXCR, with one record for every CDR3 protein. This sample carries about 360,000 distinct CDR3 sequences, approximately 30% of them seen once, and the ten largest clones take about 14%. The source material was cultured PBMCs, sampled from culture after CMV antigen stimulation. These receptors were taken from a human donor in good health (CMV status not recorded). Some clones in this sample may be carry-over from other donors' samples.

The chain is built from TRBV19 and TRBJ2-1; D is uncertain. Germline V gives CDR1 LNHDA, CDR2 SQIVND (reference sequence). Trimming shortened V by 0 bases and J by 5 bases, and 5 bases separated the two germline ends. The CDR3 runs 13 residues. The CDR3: CASSIDWNNEQFF. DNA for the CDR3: TGTGCCAGTAGTATAGACTGGAACAATGAGCAGTTCTTC.

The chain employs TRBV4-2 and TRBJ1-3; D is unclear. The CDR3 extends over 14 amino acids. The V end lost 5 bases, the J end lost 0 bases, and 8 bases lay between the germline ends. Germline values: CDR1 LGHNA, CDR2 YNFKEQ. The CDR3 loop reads CASSDRPSGNTIYF. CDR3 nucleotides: TGTGCCAGCAGCGACCGGCCCTCTGGAAACACCATATATTTT.

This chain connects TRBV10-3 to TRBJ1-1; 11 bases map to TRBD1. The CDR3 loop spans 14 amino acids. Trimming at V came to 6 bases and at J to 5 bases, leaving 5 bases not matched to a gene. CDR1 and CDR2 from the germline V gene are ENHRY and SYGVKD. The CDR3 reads CAIRGQGVNTEAFF. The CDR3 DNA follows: TGTGCCATCAGGGGACAGGGGGTTAATACTGAAGCTTTCTTT.

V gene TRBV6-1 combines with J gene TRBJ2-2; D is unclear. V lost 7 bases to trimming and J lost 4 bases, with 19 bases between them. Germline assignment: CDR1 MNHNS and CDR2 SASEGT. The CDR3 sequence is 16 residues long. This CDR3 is CASTQTLGHATGELFF. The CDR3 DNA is TGTGCCAGCACTCAAACCCTCGGCCACGCCACCGGGGAGCTGTTTTTT.

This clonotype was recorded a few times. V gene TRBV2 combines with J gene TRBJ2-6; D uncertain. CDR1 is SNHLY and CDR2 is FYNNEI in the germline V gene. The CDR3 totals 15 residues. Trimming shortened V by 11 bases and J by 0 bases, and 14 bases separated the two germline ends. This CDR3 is CALKAETSGANVLTF. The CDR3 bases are TGTGCCCTCAAGGCTGAAACCTCTGGGGCCAACGTCCTGACTTTC. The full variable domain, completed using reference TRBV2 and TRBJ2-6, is EPEVTQTPSHQVTQMGQEVILRCVPISNHLYFYWYRQILGQKVEFLVSFYNNEISEKSEIFDDQFSVERPDGSNFTLKIRSTKLEDSAMYFCALKAETSGANVLTFGAGSRLTVL.

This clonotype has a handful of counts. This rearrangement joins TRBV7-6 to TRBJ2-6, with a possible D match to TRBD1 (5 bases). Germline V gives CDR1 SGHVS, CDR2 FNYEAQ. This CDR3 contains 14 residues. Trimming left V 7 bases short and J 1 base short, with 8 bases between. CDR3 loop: CASTPGSGANVLTF. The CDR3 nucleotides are TGTGCCAGCACCCCAGGGTCTGGGGCCAACGTCCTGACTTTC.

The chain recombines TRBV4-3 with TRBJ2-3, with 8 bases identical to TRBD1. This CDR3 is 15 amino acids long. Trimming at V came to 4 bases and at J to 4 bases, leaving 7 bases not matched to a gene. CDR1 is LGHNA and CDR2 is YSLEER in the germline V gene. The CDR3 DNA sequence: TGCGCCAGCAGCCCAATGACAGGGGCCGCAGATACGCAGTATTTT. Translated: CASSPMTGAADTQYF.

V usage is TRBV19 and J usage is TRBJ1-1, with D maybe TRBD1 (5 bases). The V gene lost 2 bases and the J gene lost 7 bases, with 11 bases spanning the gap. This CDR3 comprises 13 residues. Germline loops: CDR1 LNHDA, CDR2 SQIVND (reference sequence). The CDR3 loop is CASSIRGGVEAFF. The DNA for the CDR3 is TGTGCCAGTAGTATACGGGGGGGGGTTGAAGCTTTCTTT.

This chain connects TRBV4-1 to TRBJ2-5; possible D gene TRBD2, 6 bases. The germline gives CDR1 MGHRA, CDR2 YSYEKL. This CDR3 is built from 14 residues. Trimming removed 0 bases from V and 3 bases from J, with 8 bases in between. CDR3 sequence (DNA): TGCGCCAGCAGCCAAGATGGCGGGAAAGAGACCCAGTACTTC. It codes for CASSQDGGKETQYF.

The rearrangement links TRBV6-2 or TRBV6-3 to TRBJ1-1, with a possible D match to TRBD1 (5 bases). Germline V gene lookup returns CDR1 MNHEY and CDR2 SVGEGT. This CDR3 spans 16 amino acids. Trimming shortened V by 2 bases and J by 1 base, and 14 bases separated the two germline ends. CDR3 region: CASSYHLGAPNTEAFF. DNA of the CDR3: TGTGCCAGCAGTTACCATCTCGGGGCCCCGAACACTGAAGCTTTCTTT.

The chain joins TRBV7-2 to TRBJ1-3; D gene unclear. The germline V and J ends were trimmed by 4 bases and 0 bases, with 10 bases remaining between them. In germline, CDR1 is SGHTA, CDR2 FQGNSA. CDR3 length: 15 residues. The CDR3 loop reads CASSSFNNSGNTIYF. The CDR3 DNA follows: TGTGCCAGCAGCTCGTTCAACAACTCTGGAAACACCATATATTTT.

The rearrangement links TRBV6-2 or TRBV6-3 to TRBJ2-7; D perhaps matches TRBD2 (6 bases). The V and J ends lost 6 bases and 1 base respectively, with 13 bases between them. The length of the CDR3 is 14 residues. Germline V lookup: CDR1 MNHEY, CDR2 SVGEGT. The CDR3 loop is CASRAGTGSYEQYV. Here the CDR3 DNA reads TGTGCCAGCAGGGCGGGGACGGGGTCCTACGAGCAGTACGTC.

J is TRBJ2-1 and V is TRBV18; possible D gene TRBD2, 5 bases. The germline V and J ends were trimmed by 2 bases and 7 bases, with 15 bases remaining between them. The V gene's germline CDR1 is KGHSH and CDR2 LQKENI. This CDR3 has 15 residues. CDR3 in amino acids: CASSPAGGQRNEQFF. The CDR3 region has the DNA TGTGCCAGCTCACCAGCGGGCGGTCAGCGGAATGAGCAGTTCTTC. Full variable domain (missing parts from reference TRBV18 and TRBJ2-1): NAGVMQNPRHLVRRRGQEARLRCSPMKGHSHVYWYRQLPEEGLKFMVYLQKENIIDESGMPKERFSAEFPKEGPSILRIQQVVRGDSAAYFCASSPAGGQRNEQFFGPGTRLTVL.

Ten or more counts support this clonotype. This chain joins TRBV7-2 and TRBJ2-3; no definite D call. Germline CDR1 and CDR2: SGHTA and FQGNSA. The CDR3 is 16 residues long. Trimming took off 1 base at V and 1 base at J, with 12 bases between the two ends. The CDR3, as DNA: TGTGCCAGCAGCTTAGAGAGACGCCTACGCACAGATACGCAGTATTTT. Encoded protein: CASSLERRLRTDTQYF.

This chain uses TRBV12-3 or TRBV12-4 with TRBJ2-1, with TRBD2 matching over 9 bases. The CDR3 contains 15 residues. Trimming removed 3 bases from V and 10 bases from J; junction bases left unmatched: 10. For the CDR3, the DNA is TGTGCCAGCAGTTTGGAGGCGGGAGGGCCACAGGAGCAGTTCTTC. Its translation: CASSLEAGGPQEQFF.

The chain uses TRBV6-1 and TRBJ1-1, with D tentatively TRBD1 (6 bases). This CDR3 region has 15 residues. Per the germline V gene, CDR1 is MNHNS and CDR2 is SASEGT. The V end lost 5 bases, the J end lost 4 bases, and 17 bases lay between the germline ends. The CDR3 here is CASSSRRGYGTEAFF. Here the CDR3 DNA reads TGTGCCAGCAGTTCAAGGAGGGGGTATGGCACTGAAGCTTTCTTT.

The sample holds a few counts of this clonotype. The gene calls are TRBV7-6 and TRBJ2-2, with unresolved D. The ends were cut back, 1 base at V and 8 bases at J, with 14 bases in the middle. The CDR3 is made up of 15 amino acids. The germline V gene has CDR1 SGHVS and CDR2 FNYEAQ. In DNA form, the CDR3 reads TGTGCCAGCAGCTTAGTCCGTGTATCCCTGGGGGAGCTGTTTTTT. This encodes CASSLVRVSLGELFF.

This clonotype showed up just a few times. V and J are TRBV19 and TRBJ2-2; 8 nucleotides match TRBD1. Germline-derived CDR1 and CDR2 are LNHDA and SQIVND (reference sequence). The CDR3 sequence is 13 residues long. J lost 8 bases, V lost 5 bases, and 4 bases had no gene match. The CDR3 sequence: CASSPRGPGELFF. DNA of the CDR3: TGTGCCAGTAGTCCCAGGGGGCCGGGGGAGCTGTTTTTT.

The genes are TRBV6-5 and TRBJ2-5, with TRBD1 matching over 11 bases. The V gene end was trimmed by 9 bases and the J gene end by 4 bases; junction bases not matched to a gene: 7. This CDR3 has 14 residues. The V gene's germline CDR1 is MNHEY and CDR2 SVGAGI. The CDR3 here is CASGGQGAGETQYF. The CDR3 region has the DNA TGTGCCAGTGGAGGACAGGGGGCGGGAGAGACCCAGTACTTC.

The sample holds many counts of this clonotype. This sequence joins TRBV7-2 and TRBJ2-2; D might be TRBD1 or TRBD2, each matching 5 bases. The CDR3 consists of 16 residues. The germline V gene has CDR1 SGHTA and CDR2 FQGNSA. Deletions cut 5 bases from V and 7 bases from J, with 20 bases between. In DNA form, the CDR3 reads TGTGCCAGCAGCCCTAGAGGCTCGGGGCATGACGGGGAGCTGTTTTTT. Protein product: CASSPRGSGHDGELFF.

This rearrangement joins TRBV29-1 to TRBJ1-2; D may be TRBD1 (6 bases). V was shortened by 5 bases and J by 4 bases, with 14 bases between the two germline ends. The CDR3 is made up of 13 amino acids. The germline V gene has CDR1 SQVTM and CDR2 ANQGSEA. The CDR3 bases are TGCAGCGTTCTTCGACAGGCGGGCTATGGCTACACCTTC. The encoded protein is CSVLRQAGYGYTF.

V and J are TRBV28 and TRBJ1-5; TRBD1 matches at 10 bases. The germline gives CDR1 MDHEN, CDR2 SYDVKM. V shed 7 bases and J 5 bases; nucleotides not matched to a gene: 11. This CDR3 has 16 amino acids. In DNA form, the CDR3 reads TGTGCCAGCAACCCGACAGGGGGCTGGATGGATCAGCCCCAGCATTTT. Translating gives CASNPTGGWMDQPQHF. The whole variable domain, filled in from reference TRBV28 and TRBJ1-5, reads DVKVTQSSRYLVKRTGEKVFLECVQDMDHENMFWYRQDPGLGLRLIYFSYDVKMKEKGDIPEGYSVSREKKERFSLILESASTNQTSMYLCASNPTGGWMDQPQHFGDGTRLSIL.

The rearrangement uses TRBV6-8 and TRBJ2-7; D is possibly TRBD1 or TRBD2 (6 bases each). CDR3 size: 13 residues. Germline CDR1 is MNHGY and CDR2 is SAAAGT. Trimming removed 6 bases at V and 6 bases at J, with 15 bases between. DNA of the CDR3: TGTGCCAGCAGCCCCCTGGGGGGCCCCGAGCAGTACGTC. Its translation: CASSPLGGPEQYV.

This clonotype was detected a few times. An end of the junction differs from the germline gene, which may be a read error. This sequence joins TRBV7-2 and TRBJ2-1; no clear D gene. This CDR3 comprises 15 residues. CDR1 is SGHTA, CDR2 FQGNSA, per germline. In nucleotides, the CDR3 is TGTGCCAGTAGCTTAGGCACCGACTCCTACAATGAGCAGTTCTTC. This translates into CASSLGTDSYNEQFF.

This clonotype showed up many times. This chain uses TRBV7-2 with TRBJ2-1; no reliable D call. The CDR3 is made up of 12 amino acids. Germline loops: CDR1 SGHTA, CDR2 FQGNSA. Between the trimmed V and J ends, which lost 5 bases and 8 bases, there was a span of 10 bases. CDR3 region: CASSAFGDEQFF. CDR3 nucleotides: TGTGCCAGCAGCGCCTTTGGGGATGAGCAGTTCTTC.

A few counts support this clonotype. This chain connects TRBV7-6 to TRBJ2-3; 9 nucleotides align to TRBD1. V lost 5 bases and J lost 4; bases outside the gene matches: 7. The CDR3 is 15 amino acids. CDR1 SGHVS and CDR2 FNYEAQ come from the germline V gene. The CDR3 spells CASSEGQGGADTQYF. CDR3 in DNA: TGTGCCAGCAGCGAGGGACAGGGCGGGGCAGATACGCAGTATTTT.